The count of the clone carrying this T cell receptor (beta chain) is one. Trimming pared 8 bases from V and 5 bases from J, leaving 13 bases between. CDR3 length: 13 amino acids. CDR1 is MNHEY and CDR2 is SVGAGI in the germline V gene. Data came from immunoSEQ multiplex PCR; TCRdb stores just in-frame clones and leaves some out. The sample has 60,000 to 75,000 clones; about 85% are singletons. The data were obtained in a study of blood T cell repertoires in COVID-19. About the research overall: The cDNA or gDNA used as material had been derived from T cells, B-cell-depleted T cells, or PBMCs.

The chain uses TRBV6-5 and TRBJ2-1, with D possibly matching TRBD2 (6 bases). Material: peripheral blood. The sequence came from a man aged 70-80 years with active COVID-19. In nucleotides, the CDR3 is TGTGCCAGCGGGCTAGCGCCCGACAATGAGCAGTTCTTC. Its translation: CASGLAPDNEQFF.